The 3 T cell receptor beta chains given below trace back to one sample, sequenced in a study of T cells in Graves' hyperthyroidism and ophthalmopathy. Template material for amplifying TCR beta CDR3 regions consisted of RNA transcripts. When the TCR CDR3 underwent first-round RT-PCR, the HTBI primer set was used. TCRdb processed the multiplex PCR reads anew with MiXCR; each CDR3 protein has one entry. The data contain under 550,000 distinct CDR3 sequences, roughly an eighth of them seen just once; the ten biggest clones take up less than 6.5%. The sequenced material came from blood. All receptors derive from a woman younger than 35 with Graves' hyperthyroidism.

At least ten counts were recorded for this clonotype. The rearrangement links TRBV27 to TRBJ2-1; 12 bases map to TRBD2. J was trimmed by 2 bases and V by 6 bases; bases with no gene match: 5. CDR1 and CDR2 (germline): MNHEY, SMNVEV (reference sequence). This CDR3 is 16 amino acids long. CDR3 in DNA: TGTGCCAGCAGCCCTAGCGGGAGGGCTCCCTACAATGAGCAGTTCTTC. It specifies CASSPSGRAPYNEQFF.

The table lists this clonotype with many counts. CDR3 region: CASQTGAINNEQFF. Here the CDR3 DNA reads TGTGCCAGCCAGACAGGGGCGATAAACAATGAGCAGTTCTTC. The chain employs TRBV12-3 or TRBV12-4 and TRBJ2-1, with TRBD1 matching over 8 bases. V was pared by 8 bases and J by 5 bases, with 8 bases of the junction left unmatched. The length of the CDR3 is 14 residues.

This clonotype was found many times. V gene TRBV20-1 combines with J gene TRBJ2-7; D remains unclear. The CDR3 sequence is 14 residues long. Germline V gene sequence: CDR1 DFQATT, CDR2 SNEGSKA (reference sequence). Deletions cut 0 bases from V and 0 bases from J, with 9 bases between. For the CDR3, the DNA is TGCAGTGCTAGAGATCCTCCTGGCTCCTACGAGCAGTACTTC. Translated, it gives CSARDPPGSYEQYF.